This TCR beta chain appears in the sequencing data of a study of blood T cell repertoires in COVID-19. Across the whole study: Some COVID-19 samples were acute and others convalescent; all came from the United States, Italy and Spain.

Participants were aged roughly 18 to 89 years, lived in over 20 US areas, and enrolled virtually. Self-reported history from a screening survey and questionnaire set each donor's cohort. Under the authors' procedure: It was from reference gene primer amplification that nucleated cell counts were estimated. The method was immunoSEQ multiplex PCR; TCRdb's version includes in-frame clones alone and lacks a portion of them. V and J calls and clone size follow that table, whereas D and trimming were derived from the DNA. The sample holds 140,000 or so clones; around 86% are singletons and the top ten take approximately 11%. The germline V gene has CDR1 SGHNT and CDR2 YENEEA. The CDR3 has 15 residues. Trimming pared 1 base from V and 3 bases from J, leaving 13 bases between.

The sequence was collected from a man between 60 and 75 years old who had recovered from COVID-19. The specimen sequenced was PBMCs or T cells enriched from blood (not recorded which). V usage is TRBV11-3 and J usage is TRBJ2-7; D is possibly TRBD2 (6 bases). The CDR3 loop reads CASSLGGGDLYEQYF. The CDR3 nucleotides read TGTGCCAGCAGCTTAGGAGGCGGGGACCTCTACGAGCAGTACTTC.